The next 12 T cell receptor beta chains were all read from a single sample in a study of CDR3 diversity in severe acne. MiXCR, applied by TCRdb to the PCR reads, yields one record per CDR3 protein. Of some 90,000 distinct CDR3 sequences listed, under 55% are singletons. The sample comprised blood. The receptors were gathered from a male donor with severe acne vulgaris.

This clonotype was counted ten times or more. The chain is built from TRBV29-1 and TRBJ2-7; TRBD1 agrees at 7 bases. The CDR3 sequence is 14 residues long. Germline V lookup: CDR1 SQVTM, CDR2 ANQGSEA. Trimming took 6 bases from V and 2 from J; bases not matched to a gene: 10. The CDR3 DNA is TGCAGCGTCGTCTTGACAGGGTACCCCTACGAGCAGTACTTC. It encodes CSVVLTGYPYEQYF.

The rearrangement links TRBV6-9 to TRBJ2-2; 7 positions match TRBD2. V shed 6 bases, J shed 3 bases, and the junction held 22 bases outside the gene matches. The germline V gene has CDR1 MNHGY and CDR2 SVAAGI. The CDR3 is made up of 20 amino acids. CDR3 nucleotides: TGTGCCAGCAGAACCCCGCGGACGTCCTCCTGCGGGAGACACACCGGGGAGCTGTTTTTT. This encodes CASRTPRTSSCGRHTGELFF.

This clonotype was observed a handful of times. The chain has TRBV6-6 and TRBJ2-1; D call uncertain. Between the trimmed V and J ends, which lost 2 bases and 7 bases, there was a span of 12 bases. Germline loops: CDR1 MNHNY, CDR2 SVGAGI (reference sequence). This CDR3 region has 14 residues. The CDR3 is CASSYDLLGNEQFF. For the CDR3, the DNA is TGTGCCAGCAGTTACGACCTCCTCGGGAATGAGCAGTTCTTC.

The CDR3 region has the DNA TGCAGTGCCAGGGACAGAATGAACACTGAAGCTTTCTTT. This codes for CSARDRMNTEAFF. This chain joins TRBV20-1 and TRBJ1-1, with TRBD1 matching over 7 bases. The CDR3 sequence is 13 residues long. Germline CDR1 reads DFQATT; CDR2 reads SNEGSKA (reference sequence). With V trimmed by 6 bases and J by 0 bases, 4 bases remained unmatched.

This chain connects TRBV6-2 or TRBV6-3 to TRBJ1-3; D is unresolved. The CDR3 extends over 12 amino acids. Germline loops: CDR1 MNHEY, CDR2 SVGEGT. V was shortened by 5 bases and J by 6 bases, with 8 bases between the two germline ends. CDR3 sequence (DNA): TGTGCCAGCAGTGTGACTGAAAACACCATATATTTT. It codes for CASSVTENTIYF.

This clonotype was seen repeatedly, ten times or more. The CDR3 DNA sequence: TGTGCCAGCAGCCGATGGGACGAACTCCAGCATTTT. It codes for CASSRWDELQHF. The J gene is TRBJ1-5, the V gene TRBV7-8; D may be TRBD1 (5 bases). Deletions cut 5 bases from V and 12 bases from J, with 14 bases between. This CDR3 spans 12 amino acids. CDR1 SGHVS and CDR2 FQNEAQ come from the germline V gene.

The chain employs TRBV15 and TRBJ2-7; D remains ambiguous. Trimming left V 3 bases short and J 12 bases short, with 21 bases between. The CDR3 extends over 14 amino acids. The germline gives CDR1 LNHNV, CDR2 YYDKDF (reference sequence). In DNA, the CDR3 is TGTGCCACCAGCAGCGTGTTCAAGGGTAGTCGAGCGTACTTC. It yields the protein CATSSVFKGSRAYF.

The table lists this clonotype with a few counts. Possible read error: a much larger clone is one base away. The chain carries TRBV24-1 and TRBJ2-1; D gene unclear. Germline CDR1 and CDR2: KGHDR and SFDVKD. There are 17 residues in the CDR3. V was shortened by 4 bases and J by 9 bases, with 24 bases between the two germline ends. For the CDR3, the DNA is TGTGCCACCAGTGACTCTGACGGATCCACCAACAAGAGTGAGCAGTTCTTC. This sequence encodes CATSDSDGSTNKSEQFF.

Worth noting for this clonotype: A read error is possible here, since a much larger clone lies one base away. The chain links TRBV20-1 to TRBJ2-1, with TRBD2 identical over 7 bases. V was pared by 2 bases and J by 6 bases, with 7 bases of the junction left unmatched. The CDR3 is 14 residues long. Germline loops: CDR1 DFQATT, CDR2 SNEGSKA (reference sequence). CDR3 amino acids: CSARNAAGVNEQFF. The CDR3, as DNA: TGCAGTGCTAGAAACGCTGCGGGAGTCAATGAGCAGTTCTTC.

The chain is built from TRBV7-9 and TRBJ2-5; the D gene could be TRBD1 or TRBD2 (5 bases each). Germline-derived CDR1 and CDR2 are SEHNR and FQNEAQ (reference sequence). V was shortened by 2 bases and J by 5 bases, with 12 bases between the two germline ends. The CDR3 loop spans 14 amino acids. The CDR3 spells CASSLPRGRETQYF. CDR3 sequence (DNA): TGTGCCAGCAGCTTACCGAGGGGCCGGGAGACCCAGTACTTC.

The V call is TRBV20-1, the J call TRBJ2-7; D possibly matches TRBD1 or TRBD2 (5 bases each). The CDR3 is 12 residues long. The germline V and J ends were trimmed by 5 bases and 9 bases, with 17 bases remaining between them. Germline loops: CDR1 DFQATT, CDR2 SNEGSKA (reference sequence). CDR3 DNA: TGCAGTGCTCCCTCGGGGCTAGGCCTGCAGTACTTC. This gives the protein CSAPSGLGLQYF.

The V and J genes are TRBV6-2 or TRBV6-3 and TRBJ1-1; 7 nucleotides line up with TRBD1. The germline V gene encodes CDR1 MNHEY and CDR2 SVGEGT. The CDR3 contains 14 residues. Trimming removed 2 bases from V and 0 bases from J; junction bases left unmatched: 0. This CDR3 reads CASSYGTVNTEAFF. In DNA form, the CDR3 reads TGTGCCAGCAGTTACGGGACAGTGAACACTGAAGCTTTCTTT.